This T cell receptor beta chain is drawn from a study of T cell responses to AZD1222 COVID-19 vaccine. As to this clone: No antigen is known for it.

Generated by immunoSEQ multiplex PCR, the TCRdb table keeps only in-frame clones and is missing some. The sample gives about 150,000 clones, 70% to 90% of which show up once; 2% to 2.5% is in the top ten. General study findings and limits: Two doses of AZD1222 preceded a rise in Spike-specific TCR breadth and depth. White British donors predominated, females outnumbered males, and clonal diversity was possibly underestimated. Just 5 to 7 AZD1222 recipients were seropositive at baseline. The span of vaccine-associated CD4 TCRs extended across spike, with dominance at 160-218 and 743-854.

The V gene's germline CDR1 is SGHDT and CDR2 YYEEEE. There are 13 residues in the CDR3. V gave up 1 base and J gave up 5 bases, with 9 bases separating them. This sample comprised peripheral blood, obtained on day 0 of AZD1222 vaccination. This receptor was identified in an adult in good health. The V call is TRBV5-6, the J call TRBJ2-5, with D perhaps matching TRBD1 (6 bases). CDR3 sequence reads: CASSLNRAETQYF. Written as DNA, the CDR3 is TGTGCCAGCAGCTTGAACAGGGCGGAGACCCAGTACTTC.